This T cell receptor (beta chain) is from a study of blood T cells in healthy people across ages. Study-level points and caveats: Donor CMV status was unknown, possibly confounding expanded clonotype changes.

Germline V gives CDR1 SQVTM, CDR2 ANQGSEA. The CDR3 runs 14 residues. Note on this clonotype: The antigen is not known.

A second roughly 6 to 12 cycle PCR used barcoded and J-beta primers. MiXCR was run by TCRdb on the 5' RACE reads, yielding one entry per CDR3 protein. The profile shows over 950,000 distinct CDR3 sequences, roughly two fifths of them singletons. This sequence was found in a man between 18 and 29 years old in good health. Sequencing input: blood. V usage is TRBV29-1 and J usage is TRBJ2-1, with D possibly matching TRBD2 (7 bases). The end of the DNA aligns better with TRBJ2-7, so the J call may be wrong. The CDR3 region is CSVVGGDTYNEQYF. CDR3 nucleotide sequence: TGCAGCGTTGTAGGGGGGGACACCTACAATGAGCAGTACTTC.